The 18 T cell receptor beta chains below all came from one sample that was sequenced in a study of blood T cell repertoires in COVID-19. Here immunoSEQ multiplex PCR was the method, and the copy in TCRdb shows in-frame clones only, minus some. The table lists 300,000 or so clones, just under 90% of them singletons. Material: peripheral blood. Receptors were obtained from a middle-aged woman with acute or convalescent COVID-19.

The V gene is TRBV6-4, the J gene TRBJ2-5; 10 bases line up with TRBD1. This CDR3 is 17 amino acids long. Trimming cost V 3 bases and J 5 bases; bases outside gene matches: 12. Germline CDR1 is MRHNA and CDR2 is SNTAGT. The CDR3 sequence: CASSETRQGAILETQYF. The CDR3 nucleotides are TGTGCCAGCAGTGAAACCAGACAGGGGGCGATTCTCGAGACCCAGTACTTC.

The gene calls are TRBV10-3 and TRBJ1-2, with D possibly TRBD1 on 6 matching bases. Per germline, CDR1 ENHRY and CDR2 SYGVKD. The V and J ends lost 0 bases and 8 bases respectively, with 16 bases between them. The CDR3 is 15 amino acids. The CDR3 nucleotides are TGTGCCATCAGTGAGTCGACACAGGGACGGGTGGGCTACACCTTC. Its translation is CAISESTQGRVGYTF.

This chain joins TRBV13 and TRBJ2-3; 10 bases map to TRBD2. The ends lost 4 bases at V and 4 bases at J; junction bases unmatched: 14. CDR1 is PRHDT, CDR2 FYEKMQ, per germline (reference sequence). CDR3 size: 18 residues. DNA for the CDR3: TGTGCCAGCAGCTCCATGAGAAGCGGGGGGGCCGGGCCAGATACGCAGTATTTT. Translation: CASSSMRSGGAGPDTQYF.

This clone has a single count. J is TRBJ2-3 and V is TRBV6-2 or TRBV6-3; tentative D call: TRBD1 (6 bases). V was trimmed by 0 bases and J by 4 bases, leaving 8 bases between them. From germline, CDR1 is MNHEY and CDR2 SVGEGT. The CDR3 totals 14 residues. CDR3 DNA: TGTGCCAGCAGTTACTCACAGGGCCCAGATACGCAGTATTTT. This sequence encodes CASSYSQGPDTQYF.

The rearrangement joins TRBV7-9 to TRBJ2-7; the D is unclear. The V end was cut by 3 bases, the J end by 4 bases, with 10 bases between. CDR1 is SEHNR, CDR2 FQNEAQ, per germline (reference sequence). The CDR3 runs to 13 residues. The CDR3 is CASSFLVRYEQYV. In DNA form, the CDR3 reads TGTGCCAGCAGCTTTCTAGTGCGATACGAGCAGTACGTC.

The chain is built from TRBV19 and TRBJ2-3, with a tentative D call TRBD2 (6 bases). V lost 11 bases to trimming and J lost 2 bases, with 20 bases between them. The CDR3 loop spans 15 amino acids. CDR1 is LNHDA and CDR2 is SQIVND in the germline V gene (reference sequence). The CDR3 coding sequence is TGTGCCTGTGGGGACGTGGCGGGACTCACAGATACGCAGTATTTT. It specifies CACGDVAGLTDTQYF.

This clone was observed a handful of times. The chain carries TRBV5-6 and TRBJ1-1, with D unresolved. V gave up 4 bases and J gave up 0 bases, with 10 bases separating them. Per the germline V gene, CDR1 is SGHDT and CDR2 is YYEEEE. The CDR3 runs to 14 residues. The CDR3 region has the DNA TGTGCCAGCAGCCGACACCTTATGAACACTGAAGCTTTCTTT. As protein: CASSRHLMNTEAFF.

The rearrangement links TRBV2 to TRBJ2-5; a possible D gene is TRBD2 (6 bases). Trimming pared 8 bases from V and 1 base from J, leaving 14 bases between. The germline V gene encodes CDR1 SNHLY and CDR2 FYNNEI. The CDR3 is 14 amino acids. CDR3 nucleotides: TGTGCCAGCTGCTGGGGCGGGGCCCAAGAGACCCAGTACTTC. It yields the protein CASCWGGAQETQYF.

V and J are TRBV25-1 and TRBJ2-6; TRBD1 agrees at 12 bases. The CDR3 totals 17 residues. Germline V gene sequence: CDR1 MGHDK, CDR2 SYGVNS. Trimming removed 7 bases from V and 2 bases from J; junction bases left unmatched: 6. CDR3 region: CASNPGTGGAGANVLTF. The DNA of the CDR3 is TGTGCCAGCAATCCCGGGACAGGGGGCGCTGGGGCCAACGTCCTGACTTTC.

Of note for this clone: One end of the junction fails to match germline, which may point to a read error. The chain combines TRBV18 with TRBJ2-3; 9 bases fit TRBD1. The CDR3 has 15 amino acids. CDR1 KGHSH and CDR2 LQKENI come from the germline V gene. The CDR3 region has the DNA TGTGCCAGCTCCCCACTGGACAGGGGTGGAGATACGCAGTATTTT. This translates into CASSPLDRGGDTQYF.

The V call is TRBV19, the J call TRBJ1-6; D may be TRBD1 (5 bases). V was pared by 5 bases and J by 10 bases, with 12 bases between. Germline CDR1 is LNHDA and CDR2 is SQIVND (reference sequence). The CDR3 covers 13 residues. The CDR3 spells CASSQGKGSPLHF. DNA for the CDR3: TGTGCCAGTAGTCAGGGCAAAGGCTCACCCCTCCACTTT.

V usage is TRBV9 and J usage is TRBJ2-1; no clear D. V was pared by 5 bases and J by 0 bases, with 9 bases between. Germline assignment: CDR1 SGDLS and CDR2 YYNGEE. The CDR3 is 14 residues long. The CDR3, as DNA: TGTGCCAGCAGTCCTTACAGCTCCTACAATGAGCAGTTCTTC. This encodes CASSPYSSYNEQFF.

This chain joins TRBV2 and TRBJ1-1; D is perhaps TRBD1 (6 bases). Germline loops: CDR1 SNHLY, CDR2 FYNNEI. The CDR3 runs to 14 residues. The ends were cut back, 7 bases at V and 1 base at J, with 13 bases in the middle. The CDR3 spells CASMSQGTNTEAFF. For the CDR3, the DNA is TGTGCCAGCATGTCACAGGGCACGAACACTGAAGCTTTCTTT.

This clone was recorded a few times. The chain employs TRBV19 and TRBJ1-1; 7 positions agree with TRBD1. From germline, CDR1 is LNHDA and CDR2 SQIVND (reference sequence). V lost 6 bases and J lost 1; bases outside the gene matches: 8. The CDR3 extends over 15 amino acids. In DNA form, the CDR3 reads TGTGCCAGTAGGCCCCGGGACAGCGAGAACACTGAAGCTTTCTTT. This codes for CASRPRDSENTEAFF.

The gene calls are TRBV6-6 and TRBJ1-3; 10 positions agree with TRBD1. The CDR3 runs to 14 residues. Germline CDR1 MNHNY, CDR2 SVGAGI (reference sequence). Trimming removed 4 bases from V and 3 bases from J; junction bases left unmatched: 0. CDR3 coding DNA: TGTGCCAGCAGTTGGGACAGGGGTGGAAACACCATATATTTT. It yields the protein CASSWDRGGNTIYF.

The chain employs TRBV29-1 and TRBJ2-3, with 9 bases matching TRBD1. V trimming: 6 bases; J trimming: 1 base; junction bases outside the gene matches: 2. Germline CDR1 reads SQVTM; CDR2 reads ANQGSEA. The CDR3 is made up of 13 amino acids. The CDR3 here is CSVTGGGTDTQYF. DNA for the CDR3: TGCAGCGTCACAGGGGGCGGCACAGATACGCAGTATTTT.

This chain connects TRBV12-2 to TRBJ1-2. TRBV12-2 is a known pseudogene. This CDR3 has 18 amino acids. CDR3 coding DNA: TGTGCAAGTCGCTTAATACGACCGGTTGGGGGGGCGCATGAAGGCTACACCTTC. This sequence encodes CASRLIRPVGGAHEGYTF.

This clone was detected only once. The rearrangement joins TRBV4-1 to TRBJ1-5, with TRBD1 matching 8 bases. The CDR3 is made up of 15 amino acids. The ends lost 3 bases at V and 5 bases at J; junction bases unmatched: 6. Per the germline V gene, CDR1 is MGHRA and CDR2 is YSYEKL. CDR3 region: CASSQGQGADQPQHF. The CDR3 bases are TGCGCCAGCAGCCAGGGGCAGGGGGCGGATCAGCCCCAGCATTTT.